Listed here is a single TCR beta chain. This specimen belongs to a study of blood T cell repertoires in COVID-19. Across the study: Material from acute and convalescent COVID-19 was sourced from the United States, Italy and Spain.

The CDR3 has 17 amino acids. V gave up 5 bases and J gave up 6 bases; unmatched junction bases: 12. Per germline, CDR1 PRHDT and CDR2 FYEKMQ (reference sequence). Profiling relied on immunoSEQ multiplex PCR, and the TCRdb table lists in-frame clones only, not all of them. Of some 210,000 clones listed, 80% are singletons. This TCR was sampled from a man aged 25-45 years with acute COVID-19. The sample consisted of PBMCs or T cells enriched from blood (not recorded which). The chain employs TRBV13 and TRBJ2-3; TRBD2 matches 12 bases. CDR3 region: CASSIASGGALGDTQYF. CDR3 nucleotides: TGTGCCAGCAGCATCGCTAGCGGGGGGGCTTTAGGGGATACGCAGTATTTT. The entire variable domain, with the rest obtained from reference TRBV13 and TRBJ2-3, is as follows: AAGVIQSPRHLIKEKRETATLKCYPIPRHDTVYWYQQGPGQDPQFLISFYEKMQSDKGSIPDRFSAQQFSDYHSELNMSSLELGDSALYFCASSIASGGALGDTQYFGPGTRLTVL.